The clone carrying this T cell receptor (beta chain) was seen a few times. Its specificity is not known. Patients aged 18 to 65 had newly diagnosed hyperthyroidism that had lasted under 2 months. Per germline, CDR1 DFQATT and CDR2 SNEGSKA (reference sequence). V was shortened by 1 base and J by 5 bases, with 17 bases between the two germline ends. This CDR3 has 15 amino acids. The record originates from a study of T cells in Graves' hyperthyroidism and ophthalmopathy. In the study overall: Peripheral blood was collected at initial diagnosis, before any treatment.

Study results and limitations: The model made its ophthalmopathy prediction, and onset followed a median around 6.5 months later. Most thyroid-expanded clonotypes above 0.001 were also found in blood.

Researchers amplified the TCR beta CDR3 regions from RNA transcripts. A set of HTBI primers served as the primers for a first-round RT-PCR of the TCR CDR3. A single record per CDR3 protein comes from TCRdb applying MiXCR to the multiplex PCR reads. The sample consists of about 840,000 distinct CDR3 sequences, 38% of them appearing once. The clonotype comes from a man in his late teens or twenties with Graves' hyperthyroidism. The gene calls are TRBV20-1 and TRBJ1-1; no reliable D call. What was sequenced was blood. In DNA form, the CDR3 reads TGCAGTGCTAGAGGGCGAGAGGGCCCAAGGACTGAAGCTTTCTTT. Its translation: CSARGREGPRTEAFF.